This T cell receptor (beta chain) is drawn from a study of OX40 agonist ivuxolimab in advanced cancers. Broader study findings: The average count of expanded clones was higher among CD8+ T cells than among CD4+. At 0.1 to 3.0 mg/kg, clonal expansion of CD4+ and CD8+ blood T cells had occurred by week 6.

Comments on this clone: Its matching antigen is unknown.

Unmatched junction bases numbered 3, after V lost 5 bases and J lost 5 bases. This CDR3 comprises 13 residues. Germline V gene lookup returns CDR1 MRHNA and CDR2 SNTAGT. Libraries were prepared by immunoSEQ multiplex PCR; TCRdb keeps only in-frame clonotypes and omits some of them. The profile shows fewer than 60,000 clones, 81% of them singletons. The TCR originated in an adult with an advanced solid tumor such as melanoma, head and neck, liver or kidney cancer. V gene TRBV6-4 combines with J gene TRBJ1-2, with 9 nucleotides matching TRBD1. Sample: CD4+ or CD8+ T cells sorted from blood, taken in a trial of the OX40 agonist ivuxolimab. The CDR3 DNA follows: TGTGCCAGCAGTCCGGACAGGGGATATGGCTACACCTTC. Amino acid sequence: CASSPDRGYGYTF.